These 25 T cell receptor beta chains share one sample of origin, sequenced in a study of T cells in Graves' hyperthyroidism and ophthalmopathy. From RNA transcripts, TCR beta CDR3 regions were amplified. Primed by the HTBI set, a first-round RT-PCR was run on the TCR CDR3. TCRdb re-analysed the multiplex PCR reads in MiXCR, keeping a single row per CDR3 protein. The data contain about 600,000 distinct CDR3 sequences, approximately 15% of them singletons. Sequenced sample: blood. These receptors were collected from a woman aged 18-29 years with Graves' ophthalmopathy.

This chain uses TRBV6-1 with TRBJ1-6; 9 nucleotides line up with TRBD1. The length of the CDR3 is 17 residues. Germline V gene lookup returns CDR1 MNHNS and CDR2 SASEGT. V was pared by 9 bases and J by 1 base, with 10 bases of the junction left unmatched. The CDR3 region has the DNA TGTGCCAGTCGGACAGGGGTCCACGGGTCCTATAATTCACCCCTCCACTTT. Translation: CASRTGVHGSYNSPLHF.

This clonotype has ten or more counts. The genes are TRBV2 and TRBJ2-7, with 7 bases that match TRBD1. The CDR3 has 14 amino acids. J gave up 0 bases and V 6 bases, and 5 bases lay outside the gene matches. Germline V gene lookup returns CDR1 SNHLY and CDR2 FYNNEI. CDR3 sequence reads: CASRRTGSSYEQYF. The CDR3 DNA reads as TGTGCCAGCAGAAGGACAGGTTCCTCCTACGAGCAGTACTTC.

The chain recombines TRBV7-6 with TRBJ2-7; 10 bases agree with TRBD2. This CDR3 comprises 16 residues. Trimming removed 5 bases from V and 2 bases from J; junction bases left unmatched: 9. Germline values: CDR1 SGHVS, CDR2 FNYEAQ. CDR3 in DNA: TGTGCCAGCAGCACCCTTAGCGGGAGGAGGCCCTACGAGCAGTACTTC. Translation: CASSTLSGRRPYEQYF. The complete variable domain, with remaining parts taken from reference TRBV7-6 and TRBJ2-7, reads GAGVSQSPRYKVTKRGQDVALRCDPISGHVSLYWYRQALGQGPEFLTYFNYEAQQDKSGLPNDRFSAERPEGSISTLTIQRTEQRDSAMYRCASSTLSGRRPYEQYFGPGTRLTVT.

Of note for this clonotype: One base away lies a much larger clone, so this may be a sequencing read error. The V call is TRBV7-8, the J call TRBJ2-5, with 10 bases fitting TRBD2. Germline V gene data show CDR1 as SGHVS and CDR2 as FQNEAQ. There are 19 residues in the CDR3. The CDR3 loop is CAGSLDLYLTSGDGETQYF. The CDR3 DNA reads TGTGCCGGCAGCTTAGACCTCTACCTTACTAGCGGGGACGGGGAGACCCAGTACTTC. Using reference TRBV7-8 and TRBJ2-5 for the parts outside the CDR3, the full variable domain is GAGVSQSPRYKVAKRGQDVALRCDPISGHVSLFWYQQALGQGPEFLTYFQNEAQLDKSGLPSDRFFAERPEGSVSTLKIQRTQQEDSAVYLCAGSLDLYLTSGDGETQYFGPGTRLLVL.

This clonotype was recorded many times. This rearrangement joins TRBV2 to TRBJ2-7; the D gene is possibly TRBD1 (5 bases). Deletions cut 7 bases from V and 2 bases from J, with 15 bases between. Germline V gene lookup returns CDR1 SNHLY and CDR2 FYNNEI. The CDR3 is made up of 14 amino acids. CDR3 DNA: TGTGCCAGCAATCTTCAGGGAATGACCTACGAGCAGTACTTC. This translates into CASNLQGMTYEQYF.

This clonotype was detected many times. V is TRBV7-2 and J is TRBJ1-2; TRBD1 might be the D (5 bases). The V gene lost 2 bases and the J gene lost 1 base, with 8 bases spanning the gap. Germline V gene sequence: CDR1 SGHTA, CDR2 FQGNSA. The CDR3 loop spans 14 amino acids. The CDR3 sequence: CASSLQGYNYGYTF. The CDR3 DNA reads TGTGCCAGCAGCTTACAGGGTTATAACTATGGCTACACCTTC.

In regard to this clonotype: Given a much more abundant clone one base away, this may be a read error. The CDR3 DNA reads TGTGCCAGCACCGAAACGGGACGGAGCTACGAGCAGTACTTC. Protein: CASTETGRSYEQYF. The V gene is TRBV6-1, the J gene TRBJ2-7, with D possibly called TRBD1 or TRBD2 (5 bases each). The V gene lost 7 bases and the J gene lost 3 bases, with 16 bases spanning the gap. Germline CDR1 and CDR2: MNHNS and SASEGT. This CDR3 contains 14 residues.

This clonotype has at least ten counts. The gene calls are TRBV7-9 and TRBJ2-7; TRBD2 aligns across 12 bases. V dropped 5 bases and J dropped 6; count of bases not matched to a gene: 11. In germline, CDR1 is SEHNR, CDR2 FQNEAQ (reference sequence). The CDR3 spans 16 residues. This CDR3 is CASSDGLAGIRVEQYF. Here the CDR3 DNA reads TGTGCCAGCAGCGACGGACTAGCGGGAATCAGGGTCGAGCAGTACTTC.

This clonotype has only a few counts. V gene TRBV24-1 combines with J gene TRBJ2-1, with 10 bases lining up with TRBD2. The CDR3 runs to 16 residues. Trimming cost V 4 bases and J 1 base; bases outside gene matches: 3. The germline V gene encodes CDR1 KGHDR and CDR2 SFDVKD. The CDR3 DNA sequence: TGTGCCACCAGTGAAGTAGCGGGAGGTTCCTACAATGAGCAGTTCTTC. Its protein product is CATSEVAGGSYNEQFF.

The J gene is TRBJ1-1, the V gene TRBV4-1; perhaps TRBD1 as D (6 bases). The CDR3 is made up of 14 amino acids. CDR1 is MGHRA and CDR2 is YSYEKL in the germline V gene. V was trimmed by 8 bases and J by 3 bases, leaving 16 bases between them. The CDR3 bases are TGCGCCAGCCAAATCGGGGCAGGGGACACTGAAGCTTTCTTT. This sequence encodes CASQIGAGDTEAFF.

This clonotype was seen many times. This chain connects TRBV7-8 to TRBJ2-7; 9 nucleotides agree with TRBD1. Losses at the gene ends were 7 bases for V and 6 bases for J; bases not matched to a gene: 7. Germline V gives CDR1 SGHVS, CDR2 FQNEAQ. CDR3 length equals 13 residues. CDR3 region: CASTPGQGVEQYF. CDR3 nucleotides: TGTGCCAGCACCCCGGGACAGGGAGTCGAGCAGTACTTC.

This clonotype was detected only a few times. The chain uses TRBV7-4 and TRBJ2-4; D perhaps matches TRBD1 (6 bases). The CDR3 is made up of 15 amino acids. The V and J ends lost 1 base and 4 bases respectively, with 11 bases between them. The germline CDR1 and CDR2 sequences are SGHVT and SQSDAQ. This CDR3 is CASSLERDTKNIQYF. In nucleotides, the CDR3 is TGTGCCAGCAGCTTAGAACGGGACACAAAAAACATTCAGTACTTC. Full variable domain (missing parts from reference TRBV7-4 and TRBJ2-4): GAGVSQSPRYKVAKRGRDVALRCDSISGHVTLYWYRQTLGQGSEVLTYSQSDAQRDKSGRPSGRFSAERPERSVSTLKIQRTEQGDSAVYLCASSLERDTKNIQYFGAGTRLSVL.

V is TRBV12-3 or TRBV12-4 and J is TRBJ1-6, with D possibly being TRBD1 (5 bases). V lost 3 bases and J 10 bases, leaving 10 bases between the germline ends. The CDR3 is 13 amino acids. CDR3 residues: CASSFGRESPLHF. In DNA form, the CDR3 reads TGTGCCAGCAGTTTCGGCAGGGAATCACCCCTCCACTTT.

This clonotype appeared many times. The chain has TRBV7-2 and TRBJ1-4; D gene unclear. The V end was cut by 6 bases, the J end by 6 bases, with 14 bases between. CDR1 and CDR2 from the germline V gene are SGHTA and FQGNSA. CDR3 size: 14 residues. The DNA for the CDR3 is TGTGCCAGCAGTACTCGGTTCGGAGATGAAAAACTGTTTTTT. It translates to CASSTRFGDEKLFF.

This clonotype has ten or more counts. The chain couples TRBV28 to TRBJ1-1; tentatively, D is TRBD1 (6 bases). The CDR3 consists of 12 residues. Trimming left V 5 bases short and J 7 bases short, with 11 bases between. The germline V gene encodes CDR1 MDHEN and CDR2 SYDVKM. The CDR3, as DNA: TGTGCCAGCAGTCGAAACAGGGATGAAGCTTTCTTT. Its protein product is CASSRNRDEAFF.

The gene calls are TRBV4-1 and TRBJ2-7, with 11 bases matching TRBD2. V lost 3 bases, J lost 2 bases, and 9 bases stayed unmatched. Germline V CDR1 and CDR2: MGHRA, YSYEKL. The CDR3 contains 17 residues. The CDR3 loop reads CASSHRLAGTRAYEQYF. CDR3 sequence (DNA): TGCGCCAGCAGCCATCGACTAGCGGGAACTCGGGCCTACGAGCAGTACTTC.

This clonotype was detected only a few times. Given a much more abundant clone one base away, this may be a read error. This chain uses TRBV20-1 with TRBJ2-7; perhaps TRBD2 as D (6 bases). V was clipped by 1 base and J by 5 bases, with 18 bases between them. The CDR3 extends over 15 amino acids. The germline V gene has CDR1 DFQATT and CDR2 SNEGSKA (reference sequence). The CDR3 DNA follows: TGCAGTGCTAGAGGGATTAGCGGCTCTGTAAACGAGCAGTACTTC. The encoded protein is CSARGISGSVNEQYF.

This clonotype came up many times. The V gene is TRBV6-1, the J gene TRBJ1-2; unclear D gene. Germline CDR1 MNHNS, CDR2 SASEGT. The CDR3 is made up of 15 amino acids. The V end lost 5 bases, the J end lost 1 base, and 14 bases lay between the germline ends. The CDR3 DNA reads TGTGCCAGCAGTCAGTATAACGGGTATAACTATGGCTACACCTTC. This translates into CASSQYNGYNYGYTF.

This clonotype was seen a handful of times. V is TRBV7-3 and J is TRBJ2-1, with no clear D. The CDR3 totals 15 residues. V was shortened by 0 bases and J by 2 bases, with 8 bases between the two germline ends. Germline CDR1 and CDR2: SGHTA and FQGTGA. The CDR3: CASSLTGSTYNEQFF. CDR3 bases: TGTGCCAGCAGCTTAACTGGATCAACCTACAATGAGCAGTTCTTC.

At least ten counts were recorded for this clonotype. The chain carries TRBV5-1 and TRBJ2-1; 7 positions match TRBD1. The length of the CDR3 is 15 residues. Unmatched junction bases numbered 11, after V lost 4 bases and J lost 7 bases. Germline-derived CDR1 and CDR2 are SGHRS and YFSETQ. CDR3 coding DNA: TGCGCCAGCAGCCTTGACAGGGTGACCTCAAATGAGCAGTTCTTC. It codes for CASSLDRVTSNEQFF.

This clonotype was seen a handful of times. The chain employs TRBV5-8 and TRBJ2-1; a possible D gene is TRBD2 (6 bases). V was clipped by 7 bases and J by 4 bases, with 21 bases between them. The CDR3 runs to 16 residues. Per the germline V gene, CDR1 is SGHTS and CDR2 is YDEGEE. This CDR3 reads CASPGVAEGQYNEQFF. CDR3 nucleotide sequence: TGTGCCAGCCCGGGGGTAGCAGAGGGGCAATACAATGAGCAGTTCTTC.

The chain carries TRBV12-5 and TRBJ1-5; 7 bases align to TRBD1. The CDR3 consists of 18 residues. The germline V gene encodes CDR1 LGHNT and CDR2 FRNRAP. J was trimmed by 0 bases and V by 1 base; bases with no gene match: 9. CDR3 residues: CASGLDRGPQYSNQPQHF. DNA of the CDR3: TGTGCTAGTGGTTTGGACAGGGGCCCCCAGTATAGCAATCAGCCCCAGCATTTT.

This clonotype was seen many times. This chain uses TRBV20-1 with TRBJ2-1; unclear D gene. Trimming removed 1 base from V and 6 bases from J, with 1 base in between. The V gene's germline CDR1 is DFQATT and CDR2 SNEGSKA (reference sequence). The CDR3 is 10 amino acids. CDR3 in DNA: TGCAGTGCTAGAGTCAATGAGCAGTTCTTC. Translated, it gives CSARVNEQFF.

This clonotype was observed a handful of times. The V gene is TRBV18, the J gene TRBJ2-1, with a weak D call TRBD1 (5 bases). The V end was cut by 3 bases, the J end by 5 bases, with 14 bases between. The CDR3 covers 15 residues. Germline assignment: CDR1 KGHSH and CDR2 LQKENI. CDR3 residues: CASSPQGGINNEQFF. The CDR3, as DNA: TGTGCCAGCTCACCTCAGGGTGGGATTAACAATGAGCAGTTCTTC.

This clonotype came up many times. V gene TRBV13 combines with J gene TRBJ2-1; D could derive from TRBD1 or TRBD2 (5 bases each). V was shortened by 1 base and J by 10 bases, with 8 bases between the two germline ends. In germline, CDR1 is PRHDT, CDR2 FYEKMQ (reference sequence). This CDR3 has 12 residues. In DNA, the CDR3 is TGTGCCAGCAGCTTAGCGGGACGGGAGCAGTTCTTC. As protein: CASSLAGREQFF.